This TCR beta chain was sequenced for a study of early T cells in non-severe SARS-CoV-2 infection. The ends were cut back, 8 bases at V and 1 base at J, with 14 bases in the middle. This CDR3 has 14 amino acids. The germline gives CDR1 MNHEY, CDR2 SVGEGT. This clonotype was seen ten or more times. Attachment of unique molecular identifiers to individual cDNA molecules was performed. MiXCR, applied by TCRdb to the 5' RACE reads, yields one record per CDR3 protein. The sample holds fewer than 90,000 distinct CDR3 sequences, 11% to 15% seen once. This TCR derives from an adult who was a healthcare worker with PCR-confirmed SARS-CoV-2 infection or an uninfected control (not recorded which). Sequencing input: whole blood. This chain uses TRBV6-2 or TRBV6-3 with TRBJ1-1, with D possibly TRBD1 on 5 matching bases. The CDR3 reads CASSQGLPNTEAFF. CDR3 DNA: TGTGCCAGCTCCCAGGGACTTCCGAACACTGAAGCTTTCTTT.